The sequence of this T cell receptor (beta chain) was determined in a study of post-analysis software for immune sequencing data. Unique molecular identifiers were present in the TCR beta cDNA libraries. MiXCR, run by TCRdb on the PCR reads, gives a single entry per CDR3 protein. The sample has hundreds of thousands of distinct CDR3 sequences; 59% are singletons. Per germline, CDR1 SNHLY and CDR2 FYNNEI. This CDR3 spans 14 amino acids. V lost 4 bases and J lost 4, with 11 bases in between. Whole-study findings and limits: About five TRBV segments, including TRBV5-6, TRBV5-1 and TRBV20-1, were more frequent in patients than controls. Strong co-clustering by F measure was evident for samples that had been prepared in the same batch. Versus controls, multiple sclerosis patients showed significantly lower diversity (normalized Chao1).

To note about this clonotype: Its specificity is unknown.

The sequenced sample consisted of blood. The TCR comes from a girl aged 2 to 10 with multiple sclerosis. The chain carries TRBV2 and TRBJ2-1; perhaps TRBD1 as D (5 bases). This chain's CDR3 is CASSVGRQYNEQFF. CDR3 DNA sequence: TGTGCCAGCAGTGTAGGACGACAGTACAATGAGCAGTTCTTC.